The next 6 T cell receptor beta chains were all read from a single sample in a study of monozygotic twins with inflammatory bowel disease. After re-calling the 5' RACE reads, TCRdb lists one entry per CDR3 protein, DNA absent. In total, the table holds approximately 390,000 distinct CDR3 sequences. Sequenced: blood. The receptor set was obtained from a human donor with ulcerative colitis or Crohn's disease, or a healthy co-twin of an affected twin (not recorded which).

CDR3 protein: CAWSVGTLVYEQYF. V is TRBV30 and J is TRBJ2-7. The germline V gene encodes CDR1 GTSNPN and CDR2 SVGIG (reference sequence). The length of the CDR3 is 14 residues.

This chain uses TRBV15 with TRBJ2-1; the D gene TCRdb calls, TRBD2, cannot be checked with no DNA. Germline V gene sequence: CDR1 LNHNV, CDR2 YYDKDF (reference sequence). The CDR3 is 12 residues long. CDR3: CATSRLAHEQFF.

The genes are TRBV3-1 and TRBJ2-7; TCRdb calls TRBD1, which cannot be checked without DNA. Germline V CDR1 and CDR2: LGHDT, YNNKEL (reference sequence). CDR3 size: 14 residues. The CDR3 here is CASSQGITGYEQYF.

CDR3 sequence: CASSQRNYGYTF. This chain connects TRBV7-2 to TRBJ1-2. The germline V gene has CDR1 SGHTA and CDR2 FQGNSA. The CDR3 covers 12 residues.

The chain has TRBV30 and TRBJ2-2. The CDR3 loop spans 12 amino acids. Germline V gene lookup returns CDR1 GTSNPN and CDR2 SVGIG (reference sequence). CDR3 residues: CAWSVGSTELFF.

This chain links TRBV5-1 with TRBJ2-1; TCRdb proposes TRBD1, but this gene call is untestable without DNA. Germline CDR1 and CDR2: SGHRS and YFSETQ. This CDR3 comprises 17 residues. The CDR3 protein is CASSLEGRGSSYNEQFF.